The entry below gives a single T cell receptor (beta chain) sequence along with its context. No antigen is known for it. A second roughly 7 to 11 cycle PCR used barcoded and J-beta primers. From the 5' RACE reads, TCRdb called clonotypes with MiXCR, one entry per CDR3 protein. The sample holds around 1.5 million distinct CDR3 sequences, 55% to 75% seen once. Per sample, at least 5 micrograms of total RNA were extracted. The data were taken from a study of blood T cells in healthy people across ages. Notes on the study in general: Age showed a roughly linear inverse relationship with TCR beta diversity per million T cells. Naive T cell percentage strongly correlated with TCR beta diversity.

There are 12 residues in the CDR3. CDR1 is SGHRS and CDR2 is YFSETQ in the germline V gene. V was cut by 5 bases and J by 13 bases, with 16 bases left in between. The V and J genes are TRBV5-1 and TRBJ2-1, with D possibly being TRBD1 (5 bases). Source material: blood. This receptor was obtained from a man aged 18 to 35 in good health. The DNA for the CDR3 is TGCGCCAGCAGAGACAGTCAAGAGACCCAGTTCTTC. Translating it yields CASRDSQETQFF.